The T cell receptor (beta chain) described here comes from a study of blood T cell repertoires in COVID-19. Study context: Acute-phase and convalescent COVID-19 samples originated in the United States, Italy and Spain. In each case, the material was cDNA or gDNA derived from T cells, B-cell-depleted T cells, or PBMCs.

This clone was counted once. The germline gives CDR1 MRHNA, CDR2 SNTAGT. V shed 4 bases and J 4 bases; nucleotides not matched to a gene: 6. CDR3 length equals 14 residues. This table comes from immunoSEQ multiplex PCR, and its TCRdb copy is limited to in-frame clones, with some not included. The table has approximately 75,000 clones, roughly 88% seen once. The sequence was obtained from a man in his forties or fifties with acute or convalescent COVID-19. V and J are TRBV6-4 and TRBJ1-1; 7 nucleotides match TRBD1. Sequencing was carried out using peripheral blood. In nucleotides, the CDR3 is TGTGCCAGCAGTGCCCAGGGGGGCGGCACTGAAGCTTTCTTT. This encodes CASSAQGGGTEAFF.